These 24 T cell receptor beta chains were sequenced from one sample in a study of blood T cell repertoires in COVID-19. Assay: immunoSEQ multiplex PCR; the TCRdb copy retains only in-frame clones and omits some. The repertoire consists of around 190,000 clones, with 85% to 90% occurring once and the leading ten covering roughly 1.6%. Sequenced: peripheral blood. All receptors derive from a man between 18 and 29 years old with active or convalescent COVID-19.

The CDR3 loop is CATSQVRGAGELFF. The CDR3 coding sequence is TGTGCCACCAGCCAAGTAAGGGGTGCCGGGGAGCTGTTTTTT. The chain carries TRBV15 and TRBJ2-2, with a tentative D call TRBD1 (5 bases). Trimming removed 5 bases from V and 6 bases from J, with 13 bases in between. The CDR3 loop spans 14 amino acids. Germline CDR1 LNHNV, CDR2 YYDKDF (reference sequence).

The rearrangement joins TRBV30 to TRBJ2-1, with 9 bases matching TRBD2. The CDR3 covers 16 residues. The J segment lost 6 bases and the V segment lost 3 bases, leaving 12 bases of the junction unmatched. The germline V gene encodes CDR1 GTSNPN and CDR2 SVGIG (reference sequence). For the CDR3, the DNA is TGTGCCTGGAGCGCGGGCGGGGGGGCAGGCGGCAATGAGCAGTTCTTC. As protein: CAWSAGGGAGGNEQFF.

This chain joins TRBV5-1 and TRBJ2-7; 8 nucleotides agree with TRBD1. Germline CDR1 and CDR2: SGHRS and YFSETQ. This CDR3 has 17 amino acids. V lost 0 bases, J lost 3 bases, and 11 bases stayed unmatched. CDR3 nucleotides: TGCGCCAGCAGCTTGGTCTGGGCCAGGGGGCCAGACTACGAGCAGTACTTC. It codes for CASSLVWARGPDYEQYF.

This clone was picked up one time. The CDR3 bases are TGTGCCAGCAGTGCGACAGGGCAAGAGACCCAGTACTTC. Protein: CASSATGQETQYF. The V and J genes are TRBV6-2 or TRBV6-3 and TRBJ2-5, with 7 bases lining up with TRBD1. In germline, CDR1 is MNHEY, CDR2 SVGEGT. V gave up 5 bases and J gave up 2 bases; unmatched junction bases: 2. The CDR3 covers 13 residues.

The CDR3 DNA sequence: TGTGCCAGCAGCTTAATAGGACAGGGCACAGAAGCTTTCTTT. Translation gives CASSLIGQGTEAFF. V is TRBV11-2 and J is TRBJ1-1, with 8 bases lining up with TRBD1. The V gene's germline CDR1 is SGHAT and CDR2 FQNNGV. The ends lost 2 bases at V and 8 bases at J; junction bases unmatched: 7. This CDR3 is built from 14 residues.

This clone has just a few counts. CDR3 loop: CASSYKQGASYEQYF. CDR3 nucleotide sequence: TGTGCCAGCAGTTACAAGCAGGGGGCCTCCTACGAGCAGTACTTC. The V and J genes are TRBV6-5 and TRBJ2-7; 8 bases fit TRBD1. Per germline, CDR1 MNHEY and CDR2 SVGAGI. CDR3 length: 15 amino acids. V lost 2 bases and J lost 0; bases outside the gene matches: 3.

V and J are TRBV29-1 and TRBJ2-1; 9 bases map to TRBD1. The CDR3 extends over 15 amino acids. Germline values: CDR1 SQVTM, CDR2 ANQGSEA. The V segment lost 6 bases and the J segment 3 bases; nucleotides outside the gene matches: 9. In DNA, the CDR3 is TGCAGCGTGTCCCTTCCGGGACAGGGCTACAATGAGCAGTTCTTC. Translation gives CSVSLPGQGYNEQFF.

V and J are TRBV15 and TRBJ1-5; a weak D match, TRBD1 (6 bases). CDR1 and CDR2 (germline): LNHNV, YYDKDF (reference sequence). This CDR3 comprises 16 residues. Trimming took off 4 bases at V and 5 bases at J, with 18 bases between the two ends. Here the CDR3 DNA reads TGTGCCACCAGCACTGACCGGGACACGTTTCATCAGCCCCAGCATTTT. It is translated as CATSTDRDTFHQPQHF.

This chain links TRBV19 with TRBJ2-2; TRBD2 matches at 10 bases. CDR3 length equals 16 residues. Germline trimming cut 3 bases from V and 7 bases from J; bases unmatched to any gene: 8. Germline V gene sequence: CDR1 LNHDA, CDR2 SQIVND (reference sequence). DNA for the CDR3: TGTGCCAGTAGTATGTTAGCGGGAGGACTTGGCGGGGAGCTGTTTTTT. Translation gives CASSMLAGGLGGELFF.

The CDR3 DNA reads TGTGCTAGTGGCCTAGGGACAGGCTACGAGCAGTACTTC. Residues: CASGLGTGYEQYF. The chain carries TRBV12-5 and TRBJ2-7, with 8 bases lining up with TRBD1. Germline values: CDR1 LGHNT, CDR2 FRNRAP. CDR3 length equals 13 residues. V gave up 6 bases and J gave up 3 bases; unmatched junction bases: 4.

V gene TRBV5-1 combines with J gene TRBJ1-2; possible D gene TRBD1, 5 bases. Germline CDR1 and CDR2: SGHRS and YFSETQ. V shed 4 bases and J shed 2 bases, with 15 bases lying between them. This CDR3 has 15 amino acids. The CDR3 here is CASSRDAGVNYGYTF. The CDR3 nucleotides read TGCGCCAGCAGCCGGGACGCGGGGGTCAACTATGGCTACACCTTC. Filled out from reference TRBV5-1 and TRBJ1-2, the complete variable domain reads KAGVTQTPRYLIKTRGQQVTLSCSPISGHRSVSWYQQTPGQGLQFLFEYFSETQRNKGNFPGRFSGRQFSNSRSEMNVSTLELGDSALYLCASSRDAGVNYGYTFGSGTRLTVV.

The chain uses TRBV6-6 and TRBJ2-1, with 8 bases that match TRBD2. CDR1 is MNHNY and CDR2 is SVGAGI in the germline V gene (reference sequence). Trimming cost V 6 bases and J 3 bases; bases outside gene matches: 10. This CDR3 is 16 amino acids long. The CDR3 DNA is TGTGCCAGCAGCCGCGGGGGGCAGGTAGTCTACAATGAGCAGTTCTTC. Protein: CASSRGGQVVYNEQFF.

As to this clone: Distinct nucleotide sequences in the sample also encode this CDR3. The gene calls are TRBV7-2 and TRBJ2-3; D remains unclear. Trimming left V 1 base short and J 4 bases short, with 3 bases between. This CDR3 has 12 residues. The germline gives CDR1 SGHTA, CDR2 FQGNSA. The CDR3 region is CASSLGPDTQYF. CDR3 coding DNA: TGTGCCAGCAGCTTAGGGCCAGATACGCAGTATTTT.

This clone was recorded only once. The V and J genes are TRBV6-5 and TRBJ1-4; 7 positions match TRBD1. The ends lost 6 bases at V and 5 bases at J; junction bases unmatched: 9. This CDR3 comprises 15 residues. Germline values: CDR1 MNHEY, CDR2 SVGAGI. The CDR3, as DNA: TGTGCCAGCAGGGCCGGGACAGTGGTGAATGAAAAACTGTTTTTT. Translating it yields CASRAGTVVNEKLFF.

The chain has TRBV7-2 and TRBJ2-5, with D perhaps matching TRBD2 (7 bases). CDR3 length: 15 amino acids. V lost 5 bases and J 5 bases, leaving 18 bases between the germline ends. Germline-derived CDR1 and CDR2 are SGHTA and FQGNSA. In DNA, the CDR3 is TGTGCCAGCAGCAAGCGAAGGGGAGGGGGGGAGACCCAGTACTTC. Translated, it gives CASSKRRGGGETQYF.

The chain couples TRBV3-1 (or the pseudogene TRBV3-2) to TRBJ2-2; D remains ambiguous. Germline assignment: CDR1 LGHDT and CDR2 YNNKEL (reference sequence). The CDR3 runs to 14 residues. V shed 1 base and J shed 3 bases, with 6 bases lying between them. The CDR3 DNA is TGTGCCAGCAGCCAAGGACATGACACCGGGGAGCTGTTTTTT. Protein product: CASSQGHDTGELFF.

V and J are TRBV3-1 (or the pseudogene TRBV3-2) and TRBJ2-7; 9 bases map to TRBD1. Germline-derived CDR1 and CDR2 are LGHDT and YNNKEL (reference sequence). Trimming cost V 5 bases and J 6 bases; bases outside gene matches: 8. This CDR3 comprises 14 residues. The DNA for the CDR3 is TGTGCCAGCAGCTACGGGACAGGGTGGCGCGAGCAGTACTTC. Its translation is CASSYGTGWREQYF.

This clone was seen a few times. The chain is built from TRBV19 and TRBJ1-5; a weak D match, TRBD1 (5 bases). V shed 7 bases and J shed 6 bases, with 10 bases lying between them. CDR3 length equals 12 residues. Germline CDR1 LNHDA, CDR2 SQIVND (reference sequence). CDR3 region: CASKEGVQPQHF. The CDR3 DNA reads TGTGCCAGTAAGGAAGGGGTTCAGCCCCAGCATTTT.

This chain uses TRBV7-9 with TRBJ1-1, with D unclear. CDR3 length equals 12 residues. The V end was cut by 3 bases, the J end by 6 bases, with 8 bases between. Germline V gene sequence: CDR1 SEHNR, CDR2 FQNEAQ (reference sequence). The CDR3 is CASSLGTAEAFF. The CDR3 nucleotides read TGTGCCAGCAGCTTGGGCACAGCTGAAGCTTTCTTT.

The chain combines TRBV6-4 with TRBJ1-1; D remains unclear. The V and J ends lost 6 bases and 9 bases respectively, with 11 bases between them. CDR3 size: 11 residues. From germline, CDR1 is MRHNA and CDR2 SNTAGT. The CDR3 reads CASRGSGQAFF. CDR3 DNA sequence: TGTGCCAGCAGGGGTTCGGGTCAAGCTTTCTTT.

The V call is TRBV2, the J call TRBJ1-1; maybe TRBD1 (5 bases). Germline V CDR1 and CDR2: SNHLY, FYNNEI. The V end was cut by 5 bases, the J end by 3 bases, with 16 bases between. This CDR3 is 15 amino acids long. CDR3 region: CASSKGTSGDTEAFF. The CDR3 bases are TGTGCCAGCAGTAAGGGGACCTCGGGAGACACTGAAGCTTTCTTT.

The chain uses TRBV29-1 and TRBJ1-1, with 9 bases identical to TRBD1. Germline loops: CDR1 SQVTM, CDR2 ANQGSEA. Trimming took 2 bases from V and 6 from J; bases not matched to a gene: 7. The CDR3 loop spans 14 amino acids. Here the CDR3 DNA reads TGCAGCGTTGAAAGGGGACAGGGTCTCTCTGAAGCTTTCTTT. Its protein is CSVERGQGLSEAFF.

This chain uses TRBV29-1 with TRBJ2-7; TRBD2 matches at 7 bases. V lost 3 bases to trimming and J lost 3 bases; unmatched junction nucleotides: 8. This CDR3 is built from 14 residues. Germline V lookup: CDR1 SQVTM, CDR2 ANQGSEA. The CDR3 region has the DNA TGCAGCGTTGAGTCTGCGGGAGACGGCTACGAGCAGTACTTC. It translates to CSVESAGDGYEQYF.

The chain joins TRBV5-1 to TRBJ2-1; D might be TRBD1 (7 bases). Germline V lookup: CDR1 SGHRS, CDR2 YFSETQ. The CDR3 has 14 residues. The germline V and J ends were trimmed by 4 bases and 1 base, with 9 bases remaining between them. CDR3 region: CASSPGGSYNEQFF. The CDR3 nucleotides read TGCGCCAGCAGCCCAGGGGGGTCCTACAATGAGCAGTTCTTC.